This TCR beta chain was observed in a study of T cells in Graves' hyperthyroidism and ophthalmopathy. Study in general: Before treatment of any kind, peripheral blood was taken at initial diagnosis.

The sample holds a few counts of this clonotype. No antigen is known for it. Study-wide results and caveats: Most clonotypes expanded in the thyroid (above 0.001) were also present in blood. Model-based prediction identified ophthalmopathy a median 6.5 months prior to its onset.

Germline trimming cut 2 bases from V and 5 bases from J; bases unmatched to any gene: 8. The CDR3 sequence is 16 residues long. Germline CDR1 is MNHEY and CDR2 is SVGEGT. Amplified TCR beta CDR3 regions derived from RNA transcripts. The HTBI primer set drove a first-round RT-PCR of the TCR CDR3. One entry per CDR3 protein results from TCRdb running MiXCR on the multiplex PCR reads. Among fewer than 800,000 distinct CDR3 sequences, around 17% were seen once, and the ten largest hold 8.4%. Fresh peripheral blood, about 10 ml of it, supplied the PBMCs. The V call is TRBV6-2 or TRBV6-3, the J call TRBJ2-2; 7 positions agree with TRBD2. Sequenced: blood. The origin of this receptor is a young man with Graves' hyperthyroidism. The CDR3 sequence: CASSYGAGVETGELFF. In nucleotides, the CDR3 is TGTGCCAGCAGTTACGGGGCGGGAGTTGAGACCGGGGAGCTGTTTTTT.